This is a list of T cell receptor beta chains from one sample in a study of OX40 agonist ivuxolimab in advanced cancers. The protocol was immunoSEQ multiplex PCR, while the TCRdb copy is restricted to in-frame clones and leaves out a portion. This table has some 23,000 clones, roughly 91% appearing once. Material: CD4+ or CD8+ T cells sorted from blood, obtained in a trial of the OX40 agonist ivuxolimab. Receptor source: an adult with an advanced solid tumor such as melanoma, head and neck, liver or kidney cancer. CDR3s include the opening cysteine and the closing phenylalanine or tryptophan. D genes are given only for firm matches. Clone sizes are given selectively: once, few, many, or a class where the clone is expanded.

CDR3 protein: CASSQGQEYGYTF
CDR3 DNA: TGTGCCAGCAGTCAAGGCCAGGAGTATGGCTACACCTTC
clone size: -
V gene: TRBV28
J gene: TRBJ1-2
D gene: -

CDR3 protein: CAWSLGLAGALTGELFF
CDR3 DNA: TGTGCCTGGAGTCTTGGACTAGCGGGAGCTCTCACCGGGGAGCTGTTTTTT
clone size: once
V gene: TRBV30
J gene: TRBJ2-2
D gene: TRBD2

CDR3 protein: CSVVVGGRLYGYTF
CDR3 DNA: TGCAGCGTTGTGGTCGGGGGGAGGCTCTATGGCTACACCTTC
clone size: once
V gene: TRBV29-1
J gene: TRBJ1-2
D gene: -

CDR3 protein: CASSVAGGAWNEQFF
CDR3 DNA: TGTGCCAGCAGCGTAGCTGGGGGGGCATGGAATGAGCAGTTCTTC
clone size: -
V gene: TRBV9
J gene: TRBJ2-1
D gene: -

CDR3 protein: CAIAGRANEKLFF
CDR3 DNA: TGTGCCATAGCTGGTAGAGCTAATGAAAAACTGTTTTTT
clone size: -
V gene: TRBV19
J gene: TRBJ1-4
D gene: -

CDR3 protein: CANPLAGDFTDTQYF
CDR3 DNA: TGTGCCAACCCACTAGCGGGAGATTTCACAGATACGCAGTATTTT
clone size: -
V gene: TRBV5-6
J gene: TRBJ2-3
D gene: TRBD2

CDR3 protein: CASSQQGSSYNSPLHF
CDR3 DNA: TGTGCCAGCAGCCAGCAGGGGAGCTCCTATAATTCACCCCTCCACTTT
clone size: once
V gene: TRBV4-2
J gene: TRBJ1-6
D gene: -

CDR3 protein: CAISGERYGYTF
CDR3 DNA: TGTGCCATCAGTGGCGAAAGGTATGGCTACACCTTC
clone size: -
V gene: TRBV10-3
J gene: TRBJ1-2
D gene: -

CDR3 protein: CASSTTGAGGYEQYF
CDR3 DNA: TGTGCCAGTAGTACAACAGGGGCTGGAGGTTACGAGCAGTACTTC
clone size: -
V gene: TRBV19
J gene: TRBJ2-7
D gene: TRBD1

CDR3 protein: CASSPAIPAEAFF
CDR3 DNA: TGCGCCAGCAGCCCGGCAATTCCGGCTGAAGCTTTCTTT
clone size: -
V gene: TRBV4-1
J gene: TRBJ1-1
D gene: -

CDR3 protein: CASSLGDQGFNQPQHF
CDR3 DNA: TGTGCCAGCAGTTTAGGTGATCAGGGGTTCAATCAGCCCCAGCATTTT
clone size: -
V gene: TRBV28
J gene: TRBJ1-5
D gene: -

CDR3 protein: CASSLGRSSGNTIYF
CDR3 DNA: TGTGCCAGCAGCTTGGGACGGAGCTCTGGAAACACCATATATTTT
clone size: -
V gene: TRBV5-6
J gene: TRBJ1-3
D gene: -

CDR3 protein: CAISEWGGIAKNIQYF
CDR3 DNA: TGCGCCATCAGTGAGTGGGGAGGAATAGCCAAAAACATTCAGTACTTC
clone size: -
V gene: TRBV10-3
J gene: TRBJ2-4
D gene: -

CDR3 protein: CASQDQQETQYF
CDR3 DNA: TGTGCCAGCCAAGACCAGCAAGAGACCCAGTACTTC
clone size: -
V gene: TRBV18
J gene: TRBJ2-5
D gene: -

CDR3 protein: CASQGQPYEQYF
CDR3 DNA: TGTGCCAGCCAGGGACAGCCATACGAGCAGTACTTC
clone size: few
V gene: TRBV2
J gene: TRBJ2-7
D gene: TRBD1

CDR3 protein: CASSLAGMNTEAFF
CDR3 DNA: TGCGCCAGCAGCTTGGCAGGGATGAACACTGAAGCTTTCTTT
clone size: once
V gene: TRBV5-1
J gene: TRBJ1-1
D gene: -

CDR3 protein: CASSQGEGYEQFF
CDR3 DNA: TGTGCCAGCAGCCAAGGCGAGGGATACGAGCAGTTCTTC
clone size: -
V gene: TRBV4-2
J gene: TRBJ2-1
D gene: -

CDR3 protein: CAIRASGRAWRDTQYF
CDR3 DNA: TGTGCCATCAGAGCTAGCGGGAGGGCCTGGAGGGATACGCAGTATTTT
clone size: -
V gene: TRBV10-3
J gene: TRBJ2-3
D gene: TRBD2

CDR3 protein: CASGGDLFNEQFF
CDR3 DNA: TGTGCTAGTGGGGGGGACCTTTTCAATGAGCAGTTCTTC
clone size: -
V gene: TRBV12-5
J gene: TRBJ2-1
D gene: -

CDR3 protein: CASSLEEAGELFF
CDR3 DNA: TGTGCCAGCAGTTTGGAGGAGGCCGGGGAGCTGTTTTTT
clone size: -
V gene: TRBV28
J gene: TRBJ2-2
D gene: -

CDR3 protein: CASSPTSHSGYTF
CDR3 DNA: TGTGCCAGCAGTCCCACCAGTCATAGTGGCTACACCTTC
clone size: -
V gene: TRBV7-2
J gene: TRBJ1-2
D gene: -

CDR3 protein: CASSWVGTGTRQITSTDTQYF
CDR3 DNA: TGCGCCAGCAGCTGGGTAGGAACAGGGACCCGACAAATAACTAGCACAGATACGCAGTATTTT
clone size: -
V gene: TRBV5-1
J gene: TRBJ2-3
D gene: -

CDR3 protein: CAWSTGYNEQFF
CDR3 DNA: TGTGCCTGGAGCACAGGGTACAATGAGCAGTTCTTC
clone size: -
V gene: TRBV30
J gene: TRBJ2-1
D gene: -

CDR3 protein: CASSPRPHRGGGDQPQHF
CDR3 DNA: TGTGCCAGCAGTCCCCGCCCCCACAGGGGGGGAGGGGATCAGCCCCAGCATTTT
clone size: -
V gene: TRBV27
J gene: TRBJ1-5
D gene: TRBD1

CDR3 protein: CASSEGGRSQETQYF
CDR3 DNA: TGTGCCAGCAGCGAGGGGGGCCGGTCCCAAGAGACCCAGTACTTC
clone size: -
V gene: TRBV9
J gene: TRBJ2-5
D gene: -

CDR3 protein: CASAGVSSTDTQYF
CDR3 DNA: TGTGCCAGCGCGGGTGTCAGCTCCACAGATACGCAGTATTTT
clone size: -
V gene: TRBV2
J gene: TRBJ2-3
D gene: -

CDR3 protein: CASSPGLAGKNIQYF
CDR3 DNA: TGCGCCAGCAGCCCCGGACTAGCGGGGAAAAACATTCAGTACTTC
clone size: few
V gene: TRBV4-1
J gene: TRBJ2-4
D gene: TRBD2

CDR3 protein: CASSDRISYEQYF
CDR3 DNA: TGTGCCAGCAGCGACAGGATCTCCTACGAGCAGTACTTC
clone size: -
V gene: TRBV6-1
J gene: TRBJ2-7
D gene: -

CDR3 protein: CASSRGLALSNEQFF
CDR3 DNA: TGTGCCAGCAGCCGTGGACTAGCTCTAAGCAATGAGCAGTTCTTC
clone size: -
V gene: TRBV5-6
J gene: TRBJ2-1
D gene: TRBD2

CDR3 protein: CASSIVQGSFYGYTF
CDR3 DNA: TGTGCCAGTAGTATAGTGCAGGGGAGTTTCTATGGCTACACCTTC
clone size: -
V gene: TRBV19
J gene: TRBJ1-2
D gene: -